The source of this T cell receptor beta chain is a study of neurological immune-mediated disorders (dated by TCRdb to about 2019). Study-wide context: Peripheral blood TCR-beta repertoires from HTLV-I-associated myelopathy (HAM/TSP) patients, multiple sclerosis patients and healthy controls were compared by UMI-based sequencing. Alongside PBMC samples, the set of 80 to 130 TCR-beta libraries contained longitudinal samples, technical triplicates, and paired CD4+ and CD8+ T-cell subsets that had been sorted. Of the approximately 66 subjects in the cohort, about 14 were HAM/TSP patients, 34 were multiple sclerosis patients, and some 20 were healthy controls.

The healthy controls were volunteers from blood banks in Maryland, USA. Unsorted PBMC libraries were generated from 2 million PBMCs stored in RNAlater at -80 °C until RNA extraction. PBMCs were separated from peripheral blood using Ficoll-Hypaque density gradient centrifugation and then cryopreserved in liquid nitrogen. This clonotype was seen ten or more times. Its antigen target is currently unknown. The junction differs from germline at one of its ends, possibly a read error. cDNA was synthesized by template-switch 5'RACE using a primer carrying a 10-nucleotide random unique molecular identifier by which each TCR transcript was tagged. Every sequencing run covered 15-18 subjects and yielded more than 180 million TCR-beta sequences. Total RNA was extracted with the RNeasy kit. The KAPA Real-time Library Amplification kit was used to amplify TCR-beta VDJ regions with primers targeting the TCR constant region and the 5'RACE anchor. Sample indexes and Illumina adaptors were added in a first PCR, after which library yield was increased in a second PCR. After Ampure bead purification, the TCR product of roughly 650 bp was size-selected on a 2% E-gel SizeSelection system. Before pooling, library quality was checked on a Bioanalyzer, concentration was measured with Qubit, and libraries were quantified with the Kapa Library Quantification kit. An Illumina HiSeq 2500 sequenced the libraries paired-end 2 x 150 bp. To increase sequence diversity, roughly 24-32% phiX was spiked into each library pool. The source study handled its data this way. Quality-filtered reads were processed with the UMI-based MiGEC pipeline, and over 75% of raw TCR sequences were removed by the MiGEC pipeline during error correction. VDJ genes were aligned to IMGT germline references, and clonotypes were defined by unique CDR3 amino acid sequence plus V-J genes. Clonal expansion, Shannon diversity and CDR3 relatedness (CalcPairwiseDistances, ClusterSamples) were evaluated with VDJtools, and phylogenetic trees were built with CLCbio workbench. Clones with at least 8 unique UMIs were defined as expanded, with this threshold being based on coefficient-of-variation modelling across technical triplicates. TCRdb cleaned the public reads at Q25 with fastp, built clones with MiXCR and kept in-frame beta chains. Each entry merges the rows of one CDR3 protein and shows their most common DNA and genes. The V and J calls reflect TCRdb's pipeline rather than the authors' work. A total of around 78,000 distinct CDR3 sequences appear in this sample, under 20% of them only once. The ten largest clones capture about 16% of the sample.

Points the paper makes about the study in general: No identical CDR3 amino acid sequences were found to be shared among expanded clones across subjects, suggesting that TCR-beta repertoires were private in all groups. TCR clonal expansion was highest in HAM/TSP patients and lowest in MS patients, with MS patients falling below even healthy controls.

CDR3 length: 14 amino acids, cysteine to phenylalanine. Only the CDR3 portion is preserved as DNA: 42 bases, with reading frame beginning at the first base. The sequence is built from TRBV12-3 or TRBV12-4 and TRBJ1-2; 7 central bases correspond to TRBD1. Sequenced sample: PBMCs. The sequence was collected from a woman between 35 and 50 years old in good health. The CDR3 sequence is CASSSQGQPLGHTF. The bases are TGTGCCAGCAGCTCACAGGGACAGCCTCTTGGCCACACCTTC.